The 11 T cell receptor beta chains given below trace back to one sample, sequenced in a study of cytomegalovirus exposure and HLA in healthy donors. PCR primers comprised 60 Vbeta and 13 Jbeta primers. The method was immunoSEQ multiplex PCR; TCRdb's version includes in-frame clones alone and lacks a portion of them. The table shows 100,000 to 150,000 clones, with around 77% occurring only once. Sequences were obtained from PBMCs. The receptors originated from a male donor in good health and CMV-seropositive.

The V gene is TRBV11-1, the J gene TRBJ2-6; 8 positions match TRBD1. CDR3 length equals 18 residues. The V and J ends lost 5 bases and 0 bases, in that order; junction bases with no gene match: 9. CDR1 SGHAT and CDR2 FQDESV come from the germline V gene (reference sequence). The CDR3 sequence is CASSKDRGRLSGANVLTF. The CDR3 bases are TGTGCCAGCAGCAAAGACAGGGGTCGGCTCTCTGGGGCCAACGTCCTGACTTTC.

A few counts support this clone. The chain employs TRBV5-6 and TRBJ1-5; 9 positions match TRBD1. From germline, CDR1 is SGHDT and CDR2 YYEEEE. This CDR3 spans 15 amino acids. With 4 bases clipped from V and 6 bases from J, the junction kept 8 bases outside the gene matches. CDR3: CASSTPTGGGQPQHF. CDR3 sequence (DNA): TGTGCCAGCAGCACTCCCACAGGGGGCGGTCAGCCCCAGCATTTT.

CDR3 amino acids: CASSPGQGAHTIYF. In DNA, the CDR3 is TGCGCCAGCAGCCCGGGACAGGGGGCACACACCATATATTTT. V gene TRBV5-1 combines with J gene TRBJ1-3, with 12 bases aligning to TRBD1. Losses at the gene ends were 4 bases for V and 8 bases for J; bases not matched to a gene: 4. This CDR3 is built from 14 residues. Germline V gene sequence: CDR1 SGHRS, CDR2 YFSETQ.

The chain combines TRBV5-8 with TRBJ1-5; 10 nucleotides align to TRBD1. CDR1 and CDR2 from the germline V gene are SGHTS and YDEGEE. After removal of 7 bases from V and 4 bases from J, the junction contained 11 bases not matched to a gene. This CDR3 has 16 amino acids. This chain's CDR3 is CASFVGDRGDNQPQHF. CDR3 nucleotides: TGTGCCAGCTTTGTTGGGGACAGGGGAGATAATCAGCCCCAGCATTTT.

The chain has TRBV29-1 and TRBJ1-2; no definite D call. The CDR3 contains 13 residues. Looked up from germline, CDR1 is SQVTM and CDR2 is ANQGSEA. V was trimmed by 5 bases and J by 0 bases, leaving 10 bases between them. The chain's CDR3 is CSVREASNYGYTF. The CDR3 nucleotides are TGCAGCGTTAGAGAGGCATCTAACTATGGCTACACCTTC. The variable domain in full, completed from reference TRBV29-1 and TRBJ1-2, reads SAVISQKPSRDICQRGTSLTIQCQVDSQVTMMFWYRQQPGQSLTLIATANQGSEATYESGFVIDKFPISRPNLTFSTLTVSNMSPEDSSIYLCSVREASNYGYTFGSGTRLTVV.

The gene calls are TRBV6-1 and TRBJ2-7, with D unresolved. Trimming took 9 bases from V and 4 from J, leaving 22 bases between them. CDR3 length equals 15 residues. The germline gives CDR1 MNHNS, CDR2 SASEGT. This CDR3 reads CASLPAGRPPYEQYF. The CDR3 bases are TGTGCCAGTTTACCGGCCGGCAGGCCACCTTACGAGCAGTACTTC.

The chain uses TRBV6-4 and TRBJ2-1, with D maybe TRBD2 (6 bases). This CDR3 has 15 amino acids. V was pared by 6 bases and J by 1 base, with 13 bases between. The germline V gene encodes CDR1 MRHNA and CDR2 SNTAGT. The CDR3 protein is CASRISAGSYNEQFF. CDR3 nucleotide sequence: TGTGCCAGCAGAATTAGCGCGGGGTCCTACAATGAGCAGTTCTTC.

This clone was counted only a few times. The chain couples TRBV5-4 to TRBJ1-5; tentative D call: TRBD1 (6 bases). V was shortened by 4 bases and J by 2 bases, with 13 bases between the two germline ends. Per the germline V gene, CDR1 is SGHNT and CDR2 is YYREEE (reference sequence). The CDR3 loop spans 15 amino acids. The CDR3 bases are TGTGCCAGCAGCCAACCAGGGGACGGCAATCAGCCCCAGCATTTT. Translated: CASSQPGDGNQPQHF.

This chain uses TRBV28 with TRBJ1-2; D is ambiguous. The germline V and J ends were trimmed by 6 bases and 8 bases, with 22 bases remaining between them. The CDR3 has 15 residues. Germline values: CDR1 MDHEN, CDR2 SYDVKM. The CDR3 is CASSPPSPEGWGYTF. The CDR3 nucleotides are TGTGCCAGCAGCCCGCCGTCCCCAGAGGGATGGGGCTACACCTTC.

The rearrangement joins TRBV18 to TRBJ2-3, with 14 bases that match TRBD2. In germline, CDR1 is KGHSH, CDR2 LQKENI. Trimming at V came to 0 bases and at J to 3 bases, leaving 2 bases not matched to a gene. CDR3 size: 17 residues. The CDR3 DNA reads TGTGCCAGCTCACCACCGGGGACTAGCGGGAGAACAGATACGCAGTATTTT. It specifies CASSPPGTSGRTDTQYF.

The rearrangement uses TRBV5-4 and TRBJ1-5; 10 nucleotides line up with TRBD1. V lost 5 bases to trimming and J lost 0 bases; unmatched junction nucleotides: 5. Germline lookup yields CDR1 SGHNT and CDR2 YYREEE (reference sequence). The CDR3 extends over 16 amino acids. CDR3 nucleotides: TGTGCCAGCAGACGACAGGGGGCCTCTAGCAATCAGCCCCAGCATTTT. This gives the protein CASRRQGASSNQPQHF. Full variable domain (missing parts from reference TRBV5-4 and TRBJ1-5): ETGVTQSPTHLIKTRGQQVTLRCSSQSGHNTVSWYQQALGQGPQFIFQYYREEENGRGNFPPRFSGLQFPNYSSELNVNALELDDSALYLCASRRQGASSNQPQHFGDGTRLSIL.